This T cell receptor beta chain was found in a study of OX40 agonist ivuxolimab in advanced cancers. Study context: Patients in the trial were receiving intravenous ivuxolimab every 2 weeks, at doses of 0.01 to 10 mg/kg. People in dose escalation had one of these cancers: hepatocellular carcinoma, melanoma, renal cell or head and neck cancer.

Points on this clone: Its target is unknown.

General observations from the study: Clonal expansion among partial responders at 0.1-3.0 mg/kg ranked near the lowest.

People who had autoimmune disease history or systemic immunosuppression were excluded. Here immunoSEQ multiplex PCR was the method, and the copy in TCRdb shows in-frame clones only, minus some. The profile shows approximately 81,000 clones, about 93% of them singletons. Source: CD4+ or CD8+ T cells sorted from blood, taken in a trial of the OX40 agonist ivuxolimab. The sequence derives from an adult with an advanced solid tumor such as melanoma, head and neck, liver or kidney cancer.

The CDR3 spells CASSYYLLGGTPAGYTF. In DNA form, the CDR3 reads TGTGCCAGCAGCTACTACCTTCTGGGGGGGACGCCGGCGGGCTACACCTTC. V and J are TRBV5-5 and TRBJ1-2; TRBD1 is a possible D gene (5 bases). The CDR3 has 17 residues. The ends were cut back, 3 bases at V and 8 bases at J, with 26 bases in the middle. The germline CDR1 and CDR2 sequences are SGHKS and YYEKEE (reference sequence).